These 17 T cell receptor beta chains were sequenced from one sample in a study of long-term antiretroviral therapy in people with HIV. Version v3.0 of the immunoSEQ assay was performed at survey level. Sequenced by immunoSEQ multiplex PCR; TCRdb stores in-frame clones only, minus some. The profile shows 25,000 to 35,000 clones, about three quarters of them singletons. Sample: unsorted PBMCs, taken 3.1 years after starting antiretroviral therapy. These receptors were collected from a woman aged 45-60 years with HIV.

The rearrangement joins TRBV7-6 to TRBJ2-7; 7 bases are a match to TRBD2. The V gene end was trimmed by 3 bases and the J gene end by 3 bases; junction bases not matched to a gene: 8. CDR3 length: 15 residues. Looked up from germline, CDR1 is SGHVS and CDR2 is FNYEAQ. The CDR3 sequence is CASSLERGKFYEQYF. Here the CDR3 DNA reads TGTGCCAGCAGCTTGGAGCGGGGCAAATTCTACGAGCAGTACTTC.

The V and J genes are TRBV20-1 and TRBJ1-2; D is undetermined. The V end was cut by 3 bases, the J end by 6 bases, with 5 bases between. CDR1 is DFQATT and CDR2 is SNEGSKA in the germline V gene (reference sequence). CDR3 length: 10 residues. CDR3 residues: CSASFNGYTF. Written as DNA, the CDR3 is TGCAGTGCTAGTTTCAATGGCTACACCTTC.

The chain carries TRBV19 and TRBJ2-3, with D perhaps matching TRBD2 (5 bases). The CDR3 runs to 13 residues. Trimming removed 4 bases at V and 4 bases at J, with 9 bases between. CDR1 is LNHDA, CDR2 SQIVND, per germline (reference sequence). The CDR3 loop reads CASSNGRADTQYF. The CDR3 bases are TGTGCCAGTAGTAACGGGCGGGCAGATACGCAGTATTTT.

The V call is TRBV11-2, the J call TRBJ2-5, with D unresolved. The V end was cut by 1 base, the J end by 5 bases, with 5 bases between. Germline CDR1 reads SGHAT; CDR2 reads FQNNGV. The CDR3 totals 12 residues. Here the CDR3 reads CASSLVKETQYF. CDR3 sequence (DNA): TGTGCCAGCAGCTTAGTAAAGGAGACCCAGTACTTC.

The V call is TRBV6-1, the J call TRBJ2-3; D perhaps matches TRBD1 (6 bases). The germline CDR1 and CDR2 sequences are MNHNS and SASEGT. The CDR3 has 14 amino acids. V was cut by 5 bases and J by 6 bases, with 15 bases left in between. The CDR3 loop is CASSTPRQADTQYF. CDR3 coding DNA: TGTGCCAGCAGTACCCCAAGACAGGCTGATACGCAGTATTTT.

This clone was observed a handful of times. The gene calls are TRBV4-2 and TRBJ1-3; weak D call: TRBD1 (5 bases). Germline values: CDR1 LGHNA, CDR2 YNFKEQ. The CDR3 spans 17 residues. Trimming removed 1 base at V and 4 bases at J, with 17 bases between. CDR3 nucleotide sequence: TGTGCCAGCAGCCAAGGGTTCTCAGGGCTGGGAGGAAACACCATATATTTT. Translated: CASSQGFSGLGGNTIYF.

This chain connects TRBV4-2 to TRBJ2-5, with 11 positions matching TRBD2. Germline V lookup: CDR1 LGHNA, CDR2 YNFKEQ. This CDR3 spans 16 amino acids. The junction had 9 bases not matched to a gene; V was cut back by 4 bases and J by 5 bases. The CDR3 reads CASSRRLAGTGETQYF. In nucleotides, the CDR3 is TGTGCCAGCAGCCGCCGACTAGCGGGGACCGGGGAGACCCAGTACTTC.

This chain connects TRBV5-4 to TRBJ1-5; D remains ambiguous. V was clipped by 2 bases and J by 7 bases, with 10 bases between them. The CDR3 has 13 amino acids. Germline lookup yields CDR1 SGHNT and CDR2 YYREEE (reference sequence). CDR3 region: CASSFEGGQPQHF. The CDR3 nucleotides read TGTGCCAGCAGCTTTGAGGGAGGACAGCCCCAGCATTTT.

This clone was observed a handful of times. The DNA for the CDR3 is TGTGCCAGCAGCAGGACCGAAACATTAAACTATGGCTACACCTTC. Translated: CASSRTETLNYGYTF. This sequence joins TRBV5-6 and TRBJ1-2; D not resolved. With 4 bases removed from V and 2 bases from J, the gap between germline ends came to 15 bases. Germline-derived CDR1 and CDR2 are SGHDT and YYEEEE. There are 15 residues in the CDR3.

The rearrangement links TRBV11-2 to TRBJ2-7, with D possibly TRBD2 on 6 matching bases. V was shortened by 1 base and J by 4 bases, with 8 bases between the two germline ends. CDR3 length: 13 amino acids. Germline CDR1 reads SGHAT; CDR2 reads FQNNGV. CDR3 DNA: TGTGCCAGCAGCTTAGGGGACTTGTACGAGCAGTACGTC. This encodes CASSLGDLYEQYV.

V usage is TRBV27 and J usage is TRBJ1-2; TRBD1 is a possible D gene (6 bases). This CDR3 spans 10 amino acids. Trimming removed 8 bases from V and 13 bases from J, with 14 bases in between. CDR1 and CDR2 (germline): MNHEY, SMNVEV (reference sequence). DNA of the CDR3: TGTGCCAGCGGGACACCTATGCTCACCTTC. Protein: CASGTPMLTF.

This clone was seen a handful of times. The chain recombines TRBV9 with TRBJ2-5; 8 bases align to TRBD2. This CDR3 region has 16 residues. The V and J ends lost 0 bases and 0 bases, in that order; junction bases with no gene match: 4. Looked up from germline, CDR1 is SGDLS and CDR2 is YYNGEE. The CDR3 bases are TGTGCCAGCAGCGTAGGCAGCGGGGGAAACCAAGAGACCCAGTACTTC. The encoded protein is CASSVGSGGNQETQYF.

The gene calls are TRBV6-6 and TRBJ1-4; TRBD1 agrees at 9 bases. The CDR3 is made up of 14 amino acids. The germline CDR1 and CDR2 sequences are MNHNY and SVGAGI (reference sequence). The trim removed 2 bases at V and 10 bases at J, leaving 5 bases unmatched. As DNA, the CDR3 is TGTGCCAGCAGTTACGGGACAGGGTCCTTAAAACTGTTTTTT. Amino acids: CASSYGTGSLKLFF.

CDR3 region: CASSLPLGDGATEAFF. The CDR3 DNA reads as TGTGCCAGCAGCTTACCCCTGGGGGACGGGGCCACTGAAGCTTTCTTT. The rearrangement links TRBV11-1 to TRBJ1-1; TRBD1 might be the D (5 bases). The ends were cut back, 2 bases at V and 4 bases at J, with 17 bases in the middle. There are 16 residues in the CDR3. Germline loops: CDR1 SGHAT, CDR2 FQDESV (reference sequence).

The chain couples TRBV27 to TRBJ2-7; D is perhaps TRBD1 (5 bases). This CDR3 is 14 amino acids long. Germline CDR1 and CDR2: MNHEY and SMNVEV (reference sequence). The germline V and J ends were trimmed by 6 bases and 1 base, with 13 bases remaining between them. CDR3: CASSRRVGSYEQYF. The CDR3 DNA sequence: TGTGCCAGCAGCCGCAGGGTAGGGTCCTACGAGCAGTACTTC.

The V and J genes are TRBV7-6 and TRBJ2-7, with D perhaps matching TRBD2 (5 bases). Germline V gene lookup returns CDR1 SGHVS and CDR2 FNYEAQ. The CDR3 is 14 residues long. Trimming cost V 1 base and J 5 bases, with 12 bases left between them. Here the CDR3 DNA reads TGTGCCAGCAGCTTAGTGGGCAGCGGACACGAGCAGTACTTC. Protein: CASSLVGSGHEQYF.

The genes are TRBV6-5 and TRBJ1-5, with D uncertain. CDR1 and CDR2 (germline): MNHEY, SVGAGI. The V gene lost 0 bases and the J gene lost 6 bases, with 9 bases spanning the gap. This CDR3 is built from 14 residues. The CDR3 here is CASSYSGYGQPQHF. CDR3 DNA sequence: TGTGCCAGCAGTTACTCAGGGTACGGTCAGCCCCAGCATTTT.